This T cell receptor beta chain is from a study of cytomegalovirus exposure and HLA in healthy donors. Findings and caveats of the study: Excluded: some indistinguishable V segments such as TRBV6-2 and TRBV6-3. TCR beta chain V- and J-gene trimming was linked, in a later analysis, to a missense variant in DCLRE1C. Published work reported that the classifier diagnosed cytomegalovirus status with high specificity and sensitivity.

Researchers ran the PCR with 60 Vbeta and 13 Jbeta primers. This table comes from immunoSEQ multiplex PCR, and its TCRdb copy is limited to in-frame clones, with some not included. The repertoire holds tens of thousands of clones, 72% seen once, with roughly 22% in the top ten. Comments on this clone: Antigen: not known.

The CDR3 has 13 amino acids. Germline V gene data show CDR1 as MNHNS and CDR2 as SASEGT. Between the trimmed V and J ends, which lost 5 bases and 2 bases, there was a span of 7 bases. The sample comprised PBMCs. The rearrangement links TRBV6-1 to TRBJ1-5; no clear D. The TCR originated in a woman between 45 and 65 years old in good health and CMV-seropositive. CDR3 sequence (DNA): TGTGCCAGCAGTACTTTTGGCAATCAGCCCCAGCATTTT. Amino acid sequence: CASSTFGNQPQHF.